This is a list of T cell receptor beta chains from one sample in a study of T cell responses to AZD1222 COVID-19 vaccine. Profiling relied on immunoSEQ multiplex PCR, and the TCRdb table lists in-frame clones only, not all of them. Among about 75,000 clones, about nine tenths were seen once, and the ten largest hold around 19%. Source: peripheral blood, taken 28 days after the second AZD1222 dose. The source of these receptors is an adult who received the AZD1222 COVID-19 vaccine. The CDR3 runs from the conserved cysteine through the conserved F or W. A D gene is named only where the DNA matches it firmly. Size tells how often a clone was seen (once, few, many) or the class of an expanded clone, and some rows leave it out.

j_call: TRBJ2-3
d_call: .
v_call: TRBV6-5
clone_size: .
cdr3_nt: TGTGCAACAGCGGCCGGATTCACAGATACGCAGTATTTT
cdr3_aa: CATAAGFTDTQYF

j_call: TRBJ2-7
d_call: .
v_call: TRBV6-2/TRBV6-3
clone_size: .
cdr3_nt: TGTGCCAGCAGTGCTCGACGGGTATCCTACGAGCAGTACTTC
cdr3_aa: CASSARRVSYEQYF

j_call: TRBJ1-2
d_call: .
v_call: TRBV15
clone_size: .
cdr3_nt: TGTGCCACCAGCAGAGATAGGAACAGGGCCTATGGCTACACCTTC
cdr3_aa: CATSRDRNRAYGYTF

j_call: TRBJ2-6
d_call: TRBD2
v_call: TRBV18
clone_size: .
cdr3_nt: TGTGCCAGCTCATCACAGCGGGGCACTGGGGCCAACGTCCTGACTTTC
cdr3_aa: CASSSQRGTGANVLTF

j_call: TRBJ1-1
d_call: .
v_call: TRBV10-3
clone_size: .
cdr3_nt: TGTGCCATCAGATCGGGGGACCCGGGGGCCGAAGCTTTCTTT
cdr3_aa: CAIRSGDPGAEAFF

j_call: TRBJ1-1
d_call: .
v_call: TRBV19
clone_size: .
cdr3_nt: TGTGCCAGTAGTAGACGTCCGGGGATGAACACTGAAGCTTTCTTT
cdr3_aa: CASSRRPGMNTEAFF

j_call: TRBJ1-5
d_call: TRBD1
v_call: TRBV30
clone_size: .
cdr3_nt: TGTGCCTGGAGACAGGGGTGGAATCAGCCCCAGCATTTT
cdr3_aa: CAWRQGWNQPQHF

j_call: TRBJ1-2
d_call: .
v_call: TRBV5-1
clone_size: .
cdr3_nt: TGCGCCAGCAGCCGGGGGCAGGGGATTTTGGATGGCTACACCTTC
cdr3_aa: CASSRGQGILDGYTF

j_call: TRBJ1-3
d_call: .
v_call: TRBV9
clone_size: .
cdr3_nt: TGTGCCAGCAGCGTAGGACCCGACGGCCGAAACACCATATATTTT
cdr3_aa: CASSVGPDGRNTIYF

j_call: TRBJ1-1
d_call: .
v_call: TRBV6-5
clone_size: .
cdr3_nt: TGTGCCAGCACCCTAGCGGCCTTGAACACTGAAGCTTTCTTT
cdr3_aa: CASTLAALNTEAFF

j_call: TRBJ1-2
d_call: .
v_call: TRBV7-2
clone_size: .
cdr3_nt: TGTGCCAGCAGCTTAAGTGGCATTCCATCCTATGGCTACACCTTC
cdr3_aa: CASSLSGIPSYGYTF

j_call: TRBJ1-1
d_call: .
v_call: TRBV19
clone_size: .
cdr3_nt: TGTGCCAGTAGTATAATGAGGGACGCGGACACTGAAGCTTTCTTT
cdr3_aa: CASSIMRDADTEAFF

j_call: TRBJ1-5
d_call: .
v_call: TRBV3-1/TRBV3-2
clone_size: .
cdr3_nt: TGTGCCAGCAGCCAAGATTTCGAAAACAATCAGCCCCAGCATTTT
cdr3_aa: CASSQDFENNQPQHF

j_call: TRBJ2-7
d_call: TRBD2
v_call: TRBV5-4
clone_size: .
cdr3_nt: TGTGCCAGCAGCTCGGGACTAGCAGCCTACGAGCAGTACTTC
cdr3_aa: CASSSGLAAYEQYF

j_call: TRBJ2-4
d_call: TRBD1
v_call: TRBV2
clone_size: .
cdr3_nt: TGTGCCAGCAGTGTTTCGACAGGGGAAAAAAACATTCAGTACTTC
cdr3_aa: CASSVSTGEKNIQYF

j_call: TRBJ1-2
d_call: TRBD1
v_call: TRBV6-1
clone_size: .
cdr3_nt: TGTGCCAGCAGTGAAGCATTAGGACAGGGCGACGGCTACACCTTC
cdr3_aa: CASSEALGQGDGYTF

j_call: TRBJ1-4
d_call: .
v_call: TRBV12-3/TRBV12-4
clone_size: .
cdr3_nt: TGTGCCAGCACCACCGTTGGGGAAAAACTGTTTTTT
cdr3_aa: CASTTVGEKLFF

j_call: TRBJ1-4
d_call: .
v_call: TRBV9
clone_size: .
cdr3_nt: TGTGCCAGCAGCCTCAGGGCCCTTCCTAATGAAAAACTGTTTTTT
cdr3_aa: CASSLRALPNEKLFF

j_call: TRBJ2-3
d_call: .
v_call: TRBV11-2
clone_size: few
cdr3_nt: TGTGCCAGCAGCTCGACTGGTTTACGAGGGTATTTT
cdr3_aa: CASSSTGLRGYF

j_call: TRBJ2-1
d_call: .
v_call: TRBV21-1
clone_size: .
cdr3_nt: TGTGCCAGCAGCAAAGACCACGACCAAGAGCGCAATGAGCAGTTCTTC
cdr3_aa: CASSKDHDQERNEQFF

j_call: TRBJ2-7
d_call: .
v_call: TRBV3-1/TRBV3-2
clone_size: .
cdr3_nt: TGTGCCAGCAGTTCGACTCCATCCTACGAGCAGTACTTC
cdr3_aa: CASSSTPSYEQYF

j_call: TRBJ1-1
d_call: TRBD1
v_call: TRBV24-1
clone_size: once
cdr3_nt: TGTGCCACCAGTGATGCGCCAGGGGGTGACACTGAAGCTTTCTTT
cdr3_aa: CATSDAPGGDTEAFF

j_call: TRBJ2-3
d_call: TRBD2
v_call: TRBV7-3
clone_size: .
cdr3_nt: TGTGCCAGCAGCGCAGGGAAAAGCGGGGTTACAGATACGCAGTATTTT
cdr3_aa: CASSAGKSGVTDTQYF

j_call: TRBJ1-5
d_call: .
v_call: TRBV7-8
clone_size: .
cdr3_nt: TGTGCCAGCAGCCGGGGTCTATCCCAGCATTTT
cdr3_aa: CASSRGLSQHF

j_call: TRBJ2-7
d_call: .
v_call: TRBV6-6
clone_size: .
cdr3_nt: TGTGCCAGCAGTTCCCTCGTCTCAAGTTACGAGCAGTACTTC
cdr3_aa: CASSSLVSSYEQYF

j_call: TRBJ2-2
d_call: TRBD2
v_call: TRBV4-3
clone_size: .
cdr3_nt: TGCGCCAGCAGCCAACTAGCGGGGGGGAACACCGGGGAGCTGTTTTTT
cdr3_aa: CASSQLAGGNTGELFF

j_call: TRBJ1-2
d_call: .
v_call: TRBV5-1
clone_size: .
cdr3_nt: TGCGCCAGCAGCTTGGACAGCCTAAACTATGGCTACACCTTC
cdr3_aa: CASSLDSLNYGYTF

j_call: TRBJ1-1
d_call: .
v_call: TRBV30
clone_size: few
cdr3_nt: TGTGCCTGGGTAGCGGTCACTGAAGCTTTCTTT
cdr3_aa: CAWVAVTEAFF

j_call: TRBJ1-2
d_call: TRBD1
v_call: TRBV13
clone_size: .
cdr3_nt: TGTGCCAGCAGCTTGACAGGGGTCGGCTACTATGGCTACACCTTC
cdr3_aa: CASSLTGVGYYGYTF

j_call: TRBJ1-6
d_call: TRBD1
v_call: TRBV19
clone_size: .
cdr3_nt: TGTGCCAGTAGTATCGAACAGGGGATCTCACCCCTCCACTTT
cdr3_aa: CASSIEQGISPLHF

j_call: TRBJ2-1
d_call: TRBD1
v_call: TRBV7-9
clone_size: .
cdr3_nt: TGTGCCAGCAGCTTCGACCTTGGCTGGACAGGGAATGAGCAGTTCTTC
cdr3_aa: CASSFDLGWTGNEQFF

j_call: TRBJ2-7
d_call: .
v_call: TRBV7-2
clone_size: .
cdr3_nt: TGTGCCAGCAGCTTAGGGAAGGGGCAGGGAGGCTATACGGAGCAGTACTTC
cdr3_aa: CASSLGKGQGGYTEQYF

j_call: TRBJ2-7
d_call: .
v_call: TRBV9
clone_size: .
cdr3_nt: TGTGCCAGCAGCGTAGGAGACAGGTCCTACGAGCAGTACTTC
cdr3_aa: CASSVGDRSYEQYF

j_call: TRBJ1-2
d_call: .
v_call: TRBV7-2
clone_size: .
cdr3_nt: TGTGCCAGCAGCTTAGATGTGTCAGGGGACTATGGCTACACCTTC
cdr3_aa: CASSLDVSGDYGYTF

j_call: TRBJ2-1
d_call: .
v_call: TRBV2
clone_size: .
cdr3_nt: TGTGCCAGCAGAAAAAGACTAGATGGGAACAATGAGCAGTTCTTC
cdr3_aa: CASRKRLDGNNEQFF

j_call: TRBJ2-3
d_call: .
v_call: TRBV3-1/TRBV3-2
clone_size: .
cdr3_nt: TGTGCCAGCAGCCATGGGACAGATACGCAGTATTTT
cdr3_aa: CASSHGTDTQYF

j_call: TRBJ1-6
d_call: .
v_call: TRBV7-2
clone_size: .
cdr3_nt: TGTGCCAGCAGCCCTCGGGGAGATGTCCTCCACTTT
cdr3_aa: CASSPRGDVLHF

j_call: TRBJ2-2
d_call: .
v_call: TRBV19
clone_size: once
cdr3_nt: TGTGCCACTGGCGCCCGGGCAGCCGCGAACACCGGGGAGCTGTTTTTT
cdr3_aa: CATGARAAANTGELFF

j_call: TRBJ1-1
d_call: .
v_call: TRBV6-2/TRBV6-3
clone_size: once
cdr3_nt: TGTGCCAGCAGTTCAGGGAGAGGGACTGAAGCTTTCTTT
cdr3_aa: CASSSGRGTEAFF

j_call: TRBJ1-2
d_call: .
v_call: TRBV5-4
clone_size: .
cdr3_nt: TGTGCCAGCAGTAGTAGACAGGTTTATGGCTACACCTTC
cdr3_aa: CASSSRQVYGYTF

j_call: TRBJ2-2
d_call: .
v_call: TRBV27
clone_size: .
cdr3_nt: TGTGCCAGCAGAATAGGCAGGGGAAACACCGGGGAGCTGTTTTTT
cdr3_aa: CASRIGRGNTGELFF

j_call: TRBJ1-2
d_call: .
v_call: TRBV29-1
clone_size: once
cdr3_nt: TGCAGCGTTGAAGATCAAGGGGATGATGGCTACACCTTC
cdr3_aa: CSVEDQGDDGYTF

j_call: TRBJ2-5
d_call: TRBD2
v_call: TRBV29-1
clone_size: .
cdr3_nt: TGCAGCGTTGAAGCGGAAACGCGGGGGAGAGAGACCCAGTACTTC
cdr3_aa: CSVEAETRGRETQYF

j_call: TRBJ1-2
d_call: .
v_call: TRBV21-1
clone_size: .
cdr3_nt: TGTGCCAGCAGCAAAGAGGCGGCGGATAACTATGGCTACACCTTC
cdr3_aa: CASSKEAADNYGYTF

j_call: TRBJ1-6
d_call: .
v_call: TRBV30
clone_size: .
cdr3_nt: TGTGCCTGGAGCGCGGAGGTCCTCAATGGTTCACCCCTCCACTTT
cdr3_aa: CAWSAEVLNGSPLHF

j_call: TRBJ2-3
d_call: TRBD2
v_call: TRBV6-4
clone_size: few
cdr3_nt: TGTGCCAGCAGTGAGTCGGCGGGGGGAGAAGATACGCAGTATTTT
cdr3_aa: CASSESAGGEDTQYF

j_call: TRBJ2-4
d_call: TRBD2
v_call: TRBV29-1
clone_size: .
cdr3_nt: TGCAGCGTACTACTTCGCGGGAGCGGGGGGGAAGCCAAAAACATTCAGTACTTC
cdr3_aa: CSVLLRGSGGEAKNIQYF

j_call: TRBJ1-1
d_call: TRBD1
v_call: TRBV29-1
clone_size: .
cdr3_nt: TGCAGCTCATTACAGGGGCCTGAAGCTTTCTTT
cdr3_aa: CSSLQGPEAFF

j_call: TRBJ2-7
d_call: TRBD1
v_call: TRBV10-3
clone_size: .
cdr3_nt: TGTGCCATCAGACTAGACGGTAGACAGGGGTATGAGCAGTACTTC
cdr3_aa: CAIRLDGRQGYEQYF

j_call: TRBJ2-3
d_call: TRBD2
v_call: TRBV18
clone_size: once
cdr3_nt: TGTGCCAGCTCACCACTTGCGGGGGGGCAGGCGGATACGCAGTATTTT
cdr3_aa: CASSPLAGGQADTQYF

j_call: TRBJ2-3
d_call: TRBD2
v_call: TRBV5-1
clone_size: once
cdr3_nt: TGCGCCAGCAGTTCCGGGGGGGCCGCAGATACGCAGTATTTT
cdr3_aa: CASSSGGAADTQYF